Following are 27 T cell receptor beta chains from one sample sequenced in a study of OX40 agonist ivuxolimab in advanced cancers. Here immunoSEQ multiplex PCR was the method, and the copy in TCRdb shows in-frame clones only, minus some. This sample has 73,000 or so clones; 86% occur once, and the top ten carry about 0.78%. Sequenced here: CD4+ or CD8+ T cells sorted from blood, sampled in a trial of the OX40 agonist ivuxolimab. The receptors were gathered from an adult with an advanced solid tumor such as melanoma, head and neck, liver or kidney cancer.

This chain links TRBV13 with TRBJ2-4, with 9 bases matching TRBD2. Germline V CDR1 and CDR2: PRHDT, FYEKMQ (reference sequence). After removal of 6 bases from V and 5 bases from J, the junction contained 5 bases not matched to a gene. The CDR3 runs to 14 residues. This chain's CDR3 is CASRSLAGENIQYF. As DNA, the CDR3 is TGTGCCAGCAGATCCTTAGCGGGGGAAAACATTCAGTACTTC.

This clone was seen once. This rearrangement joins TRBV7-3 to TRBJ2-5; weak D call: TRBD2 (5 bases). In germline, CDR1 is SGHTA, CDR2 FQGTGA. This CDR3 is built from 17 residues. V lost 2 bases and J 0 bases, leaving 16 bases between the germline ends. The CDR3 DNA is TGTGCCAGCAGCTTAGATAGTTCGGGGTTGTACCAAGAGACCCAGTACTTC. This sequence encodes CASSLDSSGLYQETQYF.

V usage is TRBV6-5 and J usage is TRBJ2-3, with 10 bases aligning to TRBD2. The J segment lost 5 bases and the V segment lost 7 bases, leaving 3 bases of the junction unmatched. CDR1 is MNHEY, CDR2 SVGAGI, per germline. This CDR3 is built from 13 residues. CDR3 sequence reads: CASTRLAGDTQYF. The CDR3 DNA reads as TGTGCCAGCACAAGACTAGCGGGAGATACGCAGTATTTT.

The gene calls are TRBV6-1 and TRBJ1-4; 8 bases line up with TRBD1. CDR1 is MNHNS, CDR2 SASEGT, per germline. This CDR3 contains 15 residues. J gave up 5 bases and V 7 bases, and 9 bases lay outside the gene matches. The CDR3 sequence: CASNTGTGRNEKLFF. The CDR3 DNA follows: TGTGCCAGCAACACCGGGACAGGTAGAAATGAAAAACTGTTTTTT.

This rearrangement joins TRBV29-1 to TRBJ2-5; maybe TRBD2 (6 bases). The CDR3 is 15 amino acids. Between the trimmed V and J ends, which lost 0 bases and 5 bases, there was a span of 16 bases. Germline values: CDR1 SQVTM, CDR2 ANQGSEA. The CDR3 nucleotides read TGCAGCGTTGAAGACGTCGGGAGTTCGTGGGAGACCCAGTACTTC. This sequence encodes CSVEDVGSSWETQYF.

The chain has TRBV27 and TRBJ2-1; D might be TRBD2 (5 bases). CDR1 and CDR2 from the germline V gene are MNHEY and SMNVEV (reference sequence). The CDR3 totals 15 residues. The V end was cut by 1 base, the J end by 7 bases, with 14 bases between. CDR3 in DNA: TGTGCCAGCAGTTTATTGGGGAGTGGAACAAATGAGCAGTTCTTC. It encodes CASSLLGSGTNEQFF.

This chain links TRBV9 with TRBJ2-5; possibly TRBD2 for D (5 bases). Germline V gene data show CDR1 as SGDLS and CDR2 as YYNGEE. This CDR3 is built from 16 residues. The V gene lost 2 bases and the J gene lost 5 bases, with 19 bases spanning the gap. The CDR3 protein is CASSVLGEGRWETQYF. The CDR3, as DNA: TGTGCCAGCAGCGTGCTTGGAGAGGGAAGGTGGGAGACCCAGTACTTC.

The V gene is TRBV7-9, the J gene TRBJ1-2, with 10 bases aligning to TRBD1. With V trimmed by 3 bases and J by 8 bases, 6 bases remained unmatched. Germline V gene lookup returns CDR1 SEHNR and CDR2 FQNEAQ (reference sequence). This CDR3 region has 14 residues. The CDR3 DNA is TGTGCCAGCAGCTTGACAGGGGGCGCCTCGGGCTACACCTTC. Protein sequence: CASSLTGGASGYTF.

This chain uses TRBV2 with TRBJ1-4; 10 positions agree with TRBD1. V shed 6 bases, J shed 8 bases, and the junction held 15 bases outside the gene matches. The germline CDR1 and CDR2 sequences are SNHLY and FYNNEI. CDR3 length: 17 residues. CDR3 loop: CASRLRQGARSDEKLFF. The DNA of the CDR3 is TGTGCCAGCAGGCTCCGACAGGGGGCGCGATCGGACGAAAAACTGTTTTTT.

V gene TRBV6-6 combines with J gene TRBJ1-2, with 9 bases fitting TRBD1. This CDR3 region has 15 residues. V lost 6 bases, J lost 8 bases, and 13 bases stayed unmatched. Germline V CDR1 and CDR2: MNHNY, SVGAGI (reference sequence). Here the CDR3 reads CASRRDRESVSGYTF. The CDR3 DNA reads TGTGCCAGCAGAAGGGACAGGGAGTCGGTGTCGGGCTACACCTTC.

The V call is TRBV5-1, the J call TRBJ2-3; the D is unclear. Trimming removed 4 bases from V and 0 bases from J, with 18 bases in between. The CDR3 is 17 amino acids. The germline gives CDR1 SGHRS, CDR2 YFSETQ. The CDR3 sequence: CASSPISESSSTDTQYF. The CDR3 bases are TGCGCCAGCAGCCCGATTAGTGAGAGCTCTAGCACAGATACGCAGTATTTT. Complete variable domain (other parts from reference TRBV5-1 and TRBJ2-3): KAGVTQTPRYLIKTRGQQVTLSCSPISGHRSVSWYQQTPGQGLQFLFEYFSETQRNKGNFPGRFSGRQFSNSRSEMNVSTLELGDSALYLCASSPISESSSTDTQYFGPGTRLTVL.

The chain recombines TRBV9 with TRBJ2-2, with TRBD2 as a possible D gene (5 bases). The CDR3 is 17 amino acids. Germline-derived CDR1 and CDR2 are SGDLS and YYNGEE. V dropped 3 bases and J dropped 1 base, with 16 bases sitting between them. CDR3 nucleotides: TGTGCCAGCAGCGCCGCCGAAGGACTTCTGAACACCGGGGAGCTGTTTTTT. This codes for CASSAAEGLLNTGELFF.

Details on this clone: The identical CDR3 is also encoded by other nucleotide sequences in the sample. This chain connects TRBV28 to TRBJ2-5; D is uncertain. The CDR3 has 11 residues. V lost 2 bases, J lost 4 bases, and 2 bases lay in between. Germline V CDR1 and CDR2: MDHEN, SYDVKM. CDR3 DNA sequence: TGTGCCAGCAGTTTACTAGAGACCCAGTACTTC. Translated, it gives CASSLLETQYF.

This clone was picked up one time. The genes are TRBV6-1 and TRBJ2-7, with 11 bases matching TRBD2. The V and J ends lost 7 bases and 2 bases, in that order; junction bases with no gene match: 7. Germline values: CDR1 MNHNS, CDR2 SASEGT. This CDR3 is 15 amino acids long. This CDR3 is CASTKTSGSPYEQYF. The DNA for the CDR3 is TGTGCCAGCACTAAAACTAGCGGGAGCCCCTACGAGCAGTACTTC.

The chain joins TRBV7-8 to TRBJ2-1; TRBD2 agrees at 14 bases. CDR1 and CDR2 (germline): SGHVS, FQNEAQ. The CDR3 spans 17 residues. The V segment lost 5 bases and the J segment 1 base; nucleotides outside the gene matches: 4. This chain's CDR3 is CASSLWTSGRSYNEQFF. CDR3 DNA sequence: TGTGCCAGCAGCCTGTGGACTAGCGGGAGGTCCTACAATGAGCAGTTCTTC.

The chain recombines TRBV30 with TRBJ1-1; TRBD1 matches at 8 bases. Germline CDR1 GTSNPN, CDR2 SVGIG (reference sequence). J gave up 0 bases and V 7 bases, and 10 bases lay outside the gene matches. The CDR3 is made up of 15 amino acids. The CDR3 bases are TGTGCCTATATGGGACAGGCTTTAATGAACACTGAAGCTTTCTTT. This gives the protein CAYMGQALMNTEAFF.

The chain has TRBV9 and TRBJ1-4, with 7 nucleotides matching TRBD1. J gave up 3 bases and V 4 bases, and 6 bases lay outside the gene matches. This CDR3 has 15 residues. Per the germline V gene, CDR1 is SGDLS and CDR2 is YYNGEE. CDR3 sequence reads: CASSFRGGPNEKLFF. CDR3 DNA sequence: TGTGCCAGCAGCTTCAGGGGGGGACCTAATGAAAAACTGTTTTTT.

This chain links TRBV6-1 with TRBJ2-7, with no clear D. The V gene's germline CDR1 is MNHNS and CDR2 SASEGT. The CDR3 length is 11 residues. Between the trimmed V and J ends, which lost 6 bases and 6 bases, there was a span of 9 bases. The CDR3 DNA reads TGTGCCAGCAGCCTAAATCTCGAGCAGTACTTC. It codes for CASSLNLEQYF.

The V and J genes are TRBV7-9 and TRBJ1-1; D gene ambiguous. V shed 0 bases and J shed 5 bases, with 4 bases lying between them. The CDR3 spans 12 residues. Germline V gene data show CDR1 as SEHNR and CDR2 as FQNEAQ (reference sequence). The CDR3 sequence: CASSLAGTEAFF. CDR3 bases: TGTGCCAGCAGCTTAGCAGGGACTGAAGCTTTCTTT.

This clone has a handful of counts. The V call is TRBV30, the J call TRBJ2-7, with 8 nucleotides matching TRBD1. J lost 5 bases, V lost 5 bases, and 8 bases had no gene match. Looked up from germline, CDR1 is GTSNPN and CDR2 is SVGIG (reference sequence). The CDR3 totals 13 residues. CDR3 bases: TGTGCCTGGGGACAGGGCTGGGTCCACGAGCAGTACTTC. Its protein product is CAWGQGWVHEQYF.

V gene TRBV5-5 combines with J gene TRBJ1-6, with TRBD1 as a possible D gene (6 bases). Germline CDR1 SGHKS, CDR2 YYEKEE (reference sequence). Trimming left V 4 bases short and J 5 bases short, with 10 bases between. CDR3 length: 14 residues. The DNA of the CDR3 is TGTGCCAGCAGCGCCCGGACAGATAATTCACCCCTCCACTTT. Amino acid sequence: CASSARTDNSPLHF.

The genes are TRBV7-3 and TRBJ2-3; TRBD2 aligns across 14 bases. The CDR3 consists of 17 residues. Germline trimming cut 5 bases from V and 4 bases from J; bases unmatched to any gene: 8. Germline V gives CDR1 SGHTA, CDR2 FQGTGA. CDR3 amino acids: CASSPRTSGGIADTQYF. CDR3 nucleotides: TGTGCCAGCAGCCCCAGGACTAGCGGGGGGATAGCAGATACGCAGTATTTT. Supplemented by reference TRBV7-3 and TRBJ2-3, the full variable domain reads GAGVSQTPSNKVTEKGKYVELRCDPISGHTALYWYRQSLGQGPEFLIYFQGTGAADDSGLPNDRFFAVRPEGSVSTLKIQRTERGDSAVYLCASSPRTSGGIADTQYFGPGTRLTVL.

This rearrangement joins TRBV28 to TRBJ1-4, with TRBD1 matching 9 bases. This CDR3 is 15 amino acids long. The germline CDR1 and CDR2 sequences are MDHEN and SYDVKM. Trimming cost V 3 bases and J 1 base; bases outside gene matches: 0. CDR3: CASSLGQGTNEKLFF. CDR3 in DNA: TGTGCCAGCAGTTTGGGACAGGGAACTAATGAAAAACTGTTTTTT.

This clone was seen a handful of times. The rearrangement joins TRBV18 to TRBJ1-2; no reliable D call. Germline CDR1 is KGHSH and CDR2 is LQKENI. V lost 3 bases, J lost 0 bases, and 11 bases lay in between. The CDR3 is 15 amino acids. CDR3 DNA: TGTGCCAGCTCACCCCAGGAACGGGCTAACTATGGCTACACCTTC. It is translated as CASSPQERANYGYTF.

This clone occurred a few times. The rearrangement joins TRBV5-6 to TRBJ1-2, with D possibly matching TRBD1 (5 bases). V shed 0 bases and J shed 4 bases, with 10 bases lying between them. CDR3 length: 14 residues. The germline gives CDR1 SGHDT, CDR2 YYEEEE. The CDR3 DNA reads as TGTGCCAGCAGCTTGGAGGGACGGACCTATGGCTACACCTTC. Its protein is CASSLEGRTYGYTF.

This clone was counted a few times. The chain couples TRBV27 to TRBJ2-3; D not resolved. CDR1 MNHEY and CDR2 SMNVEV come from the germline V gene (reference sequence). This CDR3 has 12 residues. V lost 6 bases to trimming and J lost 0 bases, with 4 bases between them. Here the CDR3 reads CASSPSTDTQYF. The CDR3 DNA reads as TGTGCCAGCAGCCCAAGCACAGATACGCAGTATTTT.

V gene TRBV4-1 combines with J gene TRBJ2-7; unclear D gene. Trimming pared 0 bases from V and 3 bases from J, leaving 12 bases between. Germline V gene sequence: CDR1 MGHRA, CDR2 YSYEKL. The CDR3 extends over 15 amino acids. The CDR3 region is CASSQEKASLYEQYF. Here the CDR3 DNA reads TGCGCCAGCAGCCAAGAAAAGGCCAGCCTCTACGAGCAGTACTTC.